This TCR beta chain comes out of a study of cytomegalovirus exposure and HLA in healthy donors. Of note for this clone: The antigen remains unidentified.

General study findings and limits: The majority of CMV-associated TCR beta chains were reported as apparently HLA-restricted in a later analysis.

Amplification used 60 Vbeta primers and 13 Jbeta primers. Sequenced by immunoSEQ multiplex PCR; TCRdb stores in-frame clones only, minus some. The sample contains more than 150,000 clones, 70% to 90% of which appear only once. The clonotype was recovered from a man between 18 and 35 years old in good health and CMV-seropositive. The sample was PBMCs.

The CDR3 DNA reads TGTGCCAGCAGGGAGACAGGGACTAATCAGCCCCAGCATTTT. This translates into CASRETGTNQPQHF. The chain employs TRBV25-1 and TRBJ1-5; 7 positions match TRBD1. The V segment lost 6 bases and the J segment 4 bases; nucleotides outside the gene matches: 6. In germline, CDR1 is MGHDK, CDR2 SYGVNS. The CDR3 runs to 14 residues.